The 26 T cell receptor beta chains reported below all come from one sample, sequenced in a study of T-cell reconstitution after alpha-beta-depleted transplantation in children. A TCRbeta library incorporating unique molecular identifiers was prepared. MiXCR, run by TCRdb on the PCR reads, gives a single entry per CDR3 protein. The sample records 550,000 to 800,000 distinct CDR3 sequences, around 14% being singletons. The sample consisted of PBMCs, taken before TCRalphabeta/CD19-depleted stem cell transplant. These receptors originate from a girl aged 2-10 years with congenital amegakaryocytic thrombocytopenia, due to receive a stem cell transplant.

The chain carries TRBV5-1 and TRBJ2-3; D possibly corresponds to TRBD1 (6 bases). Germline V gives CDR1 SGHRS, CDR2 YFSETQ. This CDR3 spans 15 amino acids. The V and J ends lost 4 bases and 0 bases respectively, with 12 bases between them. The CDR3 DNA sequence: TGCGCCAGCAGCGCTGGGACACCGAGCACAGATACGCAGTATTTT. This gives the protein CASSAGTPSTDTQYF.

As concerns this clonotype: This clone may be a read error of a much larger clone one base away. The chain is built from TRBV12-3 or TRBV12-4 and TRBJ2-3; 11 bases align to TRBD2. The V and J ends lost 5 bases and 0 bases, in that order; junction bases with no gene match: 7. The CDR3 is made up of 17 amino acids. Written as DNA, the CDR3 is TGTGCCAGCAGTCACCGACTAGCGGGGCTAAGCACAGATACGCAGTATTTT. This translates into CASSHRLAGLSTDTQYF.

The chain employs TRBV3-1 and TRBJ1-5, with D possibly TRBD1 on 6 matching bases. CDR3 length equals 14 residues. Germline CDR1 is LGHDT and CDR2 is YNNKEL (reference sequence). V lost 6 bases, J lost 2 bases, and 11 bases lay in between. In DNA, the CDR3 is TGTGCCAGCAGTCAGGGGCTGGGCAATCAGCCCCAGCATTTT. Amino acids: CASSQGLGNQPQHF.

In regard to this clonotype: A much larger clonotype is one base distant, so this may be a read error. CDR3 nucleotides: TGCAGTGCTAGTAGGGATCCTCACGACACTGAAGCTTTCTTT. This translates into CSASRDPHDTEAFF. The chain has TRBV20-1 and TRBJ1-1; D is undetermined. Germline loops: CDR1 DFQATT, CDR2 SNEGSKA (reference sequence). CDR3 length equals 14 residues. Trimming pared 3 bases from V and 3 bases from J, leaving 14 bases between.

The sample holds many counts of this clonotype. The chain combines TRBV12-3 or TRBV12-4 with TRBJ2-5, with TRBD1 matching 9 bases. The ends lost 5 bases at V and 2 bases at J; junction bases unmatched: 9. The CDR3 is 16 residues long. The CDR3, as DNA: TGTGCCAGCAGTGCCTCCGGGACAGGGTTACAAGAGACCCAGTACTTC. As protein: CASSASGTGLQETQYF.

This clonotype has ten or more counts. The genes are TRBV5-1 and TRBJ2-1; 10 bases agree with TRBD2. The CDR3 runs 16 residues. Germline lookup yields CDR1 SGHRS and CDR2 YFSETQ. V was pared by 3 bases and J by 4 bases, with 7 bases of the junction left unmatched. Here the CDR3 reads CASSSRAGGEYNEQFF. Written as DNA, the CDR3 is TGCGCCAGCAGCTCGAGAGCGGGAGGGGAATACAATGAGCAGTTCTTC.

The chain carries TRBV29-1 and TRBJ1-2; a possible D gene is TRBD1 (5 bases). The CDR3 contains 14 residues. V shed 5 bases and J shed 5 bases, with 18 bases lying between them. CDR1 SQVTM and CDR2 ANQGSEA come from the germline V gene. As DNA, the CDR3 is TGCAGCGTTTCAGTCCGCAGGGATGGGTATGGCTACACCTTC. Encoded protein: CSVSVRRDGYGYTF.

This clonotype was counted many times. The V and J genes are TRBV18 and TRBJ1-4; the D is unclear. This CDR3 has 13 amino acids. Trimming pared 1 base from V and 6 bases from J, leaving 6 bases between. Germline lookup yields CDR1 KGHSH and CDR2 LQKENI. Here the CDR3 DNA reads TGTGCCAGCTCACCACTAAGCGATGAAAAACTGTTTTTT. As protein: CASSPLSDEKLFF.

This clonotype was detected only a few times. This sequence joins TRBV6-2 or TRBV6-3 and TRBJ2-5; TRBD2 matches 7 bases. The CDR3 consists of 15 residues. CDR1 and CDR2 (germline): MNHEY, SVGEGT. J lost 2 bases, V lost 0 bases, and 3 bases had no gene match. CDR3 in amino acids: CASSYSRLAQETQYF. In DNA form, the CDR3 reads TGTGCCAGCAGTTACTCTAGACTAGCACAAGAGACCCAGTACTTC.

This clonotype has more than one count but fewer than ten. The chain uses TRBV20-1 and TRBJ2-5; D unresolved. The germline V gene has CDR1 DFQATT and CDR2 SNEGSKA (reference sequence). The germline V and J ends were trimmed by 3 bases and 1 base, with 6 bases remaining between them. The CDR3 runs 12 residues. CDR3 in DNA: TGCAGTGCTAGTTCTGTCCAAGAGACCCAGTACTTC. It encodes CSASSVQETQYF.

The chain carries TRBV6-2 or TRBV6-3 and TRBJ1-2; TRBD1 aligns across 9 bases. This CDR3 is 15 amino acids long. The V gene's germline CDR1 is MNHEY and CDR2 SVGEGT. After removal of 7 bases from V and 4 bases from J, the junction contained 10 bases not matched to a gene. In DNA, the CDR3 is TGTGCCAGCACCACCGGGACAGGGTCGATCTATGGCTACACCTTC. Amino acids: CASTTGTGSIYGYTF.

The table lists this clonotype with many counts. The genes are TRBV7-9 and TRBJ2-1, with TRBD1 matching over 7 bases. The CDR3 length is 16 residues. The germline gives CDR1 SEHNR, CDR2 FQNEAQ (reference sequence). V lost 5 bases to trimming and J lost 2 bases; unmatched junction nucleotides: 9. Written as DNA, the CDR3 is TGTGCCAGCAGCACAGAGGGGGCAGGGACCTACAATGAGCAGTTCTTC. It encodes CASSTEGAGTYNEQFF.

The V gene is TRBV29-1, the J gene TRBJ1-5; unclear D gene. Germline values: CDR1 SQVTM, CDR2 ANQGSEA. CDR3 length: 15 residues. V was trimmed by 0 bases and J by 0 bases, leaving 9 bases between them. Written as DNA, the CDR3 is TGCAGCGTTGAAGAAGAGGGCAGTAGCAATCAGCCCCAGCATTTT. Protein sequence: CSVEEEGSSNQPQHF. The full variable domain, rest sourced from reference TRBV29-1 and TRBJ1-5, is SAVISQKPSRDICQRGTSLTIQCQVDSQVTMMFWYRQQPGQSLTLIATANQGSEATYESGFVIDKFPISRPNLTFSTLTVSNMSPEDSSIYLCSVEEEGSSNQPQHFGDGTRLSIL.

This clonotype was observed at least ten times. The rearrangement uses TRBV6-1 and TRBJ1-5, with D unclear. Deletions cut 1 base from V and 4 bases from J, with 2 bases between. CDR1 and CDR2 (germline): MNHNS, SASEGT. This CDR3 is 12 amino acids long. The CDR3 DNA reads as TGTGCCAGCAGTGAAGGGAATCAGCCCCAGCATTTT. Its translation is CASSEGNQPQHF.

This clonotype was counted only a few times. The rearrangement joins TRBV20-1 to TRBJ2-7; possibly TRBD1 for D (5 bases). Looked up from germline, CDR1 is DFQATT and CDR2 is SNEGSKA (reference sequence). V was clipped by 2 bases and J by 4 bases, with 18 bases between them. The CDR3 has 15 residues. The CDR3 region is CSARPADKDLYEQYF. The CDR3 DNA is TGCAGTGCTAGACCCGCGGACAAGGACCTTTACGAGCAGTACTTC.

The rearrangement links TRBV30 to TRBJ2-3, with 10 positions matching TRBD2. This CDR3 is 16 amino acids long. Germline V gene data show CDR1 as GTSNPN and CDR2 as SVGIG (reference sequence). V lost 1 base to trimming and J lost 2 bases; unmatched junction nucleotides: 6. The CDR3 DNA reads as TGTGCCTGGAGTGCCCCACTAGCGGGATACACAGATACGCAGTATTTT. It yields the protein CAWSAPLAGYTDTQYF.

The chain couples TRBV29-1 to TRBJ2-2; 9 bases agree with TRBD1. Germline V CDR1 and CDR2: SQVTM, ANQGSEA. The CDR3 length is 13 residues. The ends lost 6 bases at V and 5 bases at J; junction bases unmatched: 4. This CDR3 reads CSVGTGRTGELFF. CDR3 coding DNA: TGCAGCGTCGGGACAGGGCGGACCGGGGAGCTGTTTTTT.

On this clonotype itself: With a much larger clone just one base away, this may be a read error. V and J are TRBV7-9 and TRBJ2-5, with 10 bases lining up with TRBD2. V was pared by 1 base and J by 4 bases, with 9 bases of the junction left unmatched. Germline V gene sequence: CDR1 SEHNR, CDR2 FQNEAQ (reference sequence). The CDR3 is 17 residues long. This chain's CDR3 is CASSLELAGGPVETQYF. CDR3 bases: TGTGCCAGCAGCTTAGAATTAGCGGGAGGTCCGGTAGAGACCCAGTACTTC.

Note on this clonotype: This may arise from a read error, as a much more abundant clone is one base away. This chain uses TRBV20-1 with TRBJ2-2; 10 nucleotides match TRBD2. V shed 3 bases and J 1 base; nucleotides not matched to a gene: 20. Germline values: CDR1 DFQATT, CDR2 SNEGSKA (reference sequence). This CDR3 is built from 21 residues. The CDR3 region is CSASDPGFASGGLRNTGELFF. As DNA, the CDR3 is TGCAGTGCTAGTGACCCCGGGTTTGCTAGCGGGGGCTTAAGGAACACCGGGGAGCTGTTTTTT.

This clonotype has ten or more counts. The chain recombines TRBV18 with TRBJ1-1, with unresolved D. V was clipped by 2 bases and J by 4 bases, with 8 bases between them. In germline, CDR1 is KGHSH, CDR2 LQKENI. The CDR3 totals 13 residues. The CDR3 spells CASSPGVGTEAFF. CDR3 bases: TGTGCCAGCTCACCAGGGGTAGGCACTGAAGCTTTCTTT.

This clonotype appeared a few times. The chain couples TRBV7-9 to TRBJ2-4; no clear D gene. CDR3 length equals 14 residues. Trimming cost V 1 base and J 10 bases, with 14 bases left between them. The V gene's germline CDR1 is SEHNR and CDR2 FQNEAQ (reference sequence). CDR3 residues: CASSLDGSADIQYF. The CDR3 DNA is TGTGCCAGCAGCTTAGACGGGTCAGCCGATATTCAGTACTTC.

This clonotype has at least ten counts. The CDR3 bases are TGCGCCAGCAGCTCAAGGCGGGGGATCAACGAGCAGTACTTC. This translates into CASSSRRGINEQYF. The J gene is TRBJ2-7, the V gene TRBV4-1, with 7 nucleotides matching TRBD2. The germline V gene encodes CDR1 MGHRA and CDR2 YSYEKL. After removal of 5 bases from V and 5 bases from J, the junction contained 9 bases not matched to a gene. The CDR3 extends over 14 amino acids.

The chain carries TRBV11-2 and TRBJ1-3, with D possibly TRBD1 on 6 matching bases. This CDR3 is 12 amino acids long. From germline, CDR1 is SGHAT and CDR2 FQNNGV. Trimming cost V 10 bases and J 8 bases, with 15 bases left between them. The CDR3 nucleotides are TGTGCCACCTCGGGAACAGGGCACACCATATATTTT. Its protein is CATSGTGHTIYF.

This sequence joins TRBV14 and TRBJ1-1; D unresolved. This CDR3 is 14 amino acids long. Germline values: CDR1 SGHDN, CDR2 FVKESK. V lost 0 bases to trimming and J lost 0 bases, with 5 bases between them. The CDR3 DNA follows: TGTGCCAGCAGCCAAGAGTTAGTGAACACTGAAGCTTTCTTT. This gives the protein CASSQELVNTEAFF.

This clonotype occurred many times. The chain is built from TRBV4-1 and TRBJ2-1, with no clear D. V lost 3 bases, J lost 6 bases, and 6 bases lay in between. The germline V gene has CDR1 MGHRA and CDR2 YSYEKL. There are 12 residues in the CDR3. The chain's CDR3 is CASSQSSNEQFF. The CDR3, as DNA: TGCGCCAGCAGCCAGAGTTCCAATGAGCAGTTCTTC.

This clonotype was seen many times. The DNA for the CDR3 is TGTGCCAGCAGCCCCAGCGGGAGGGCCGGGGAGCTGTTTTTT. Translated, it gives CASSPSGRAGELFF. The chain recombines TRBV7-2 with TRBJ2-2; 10 positions match TRBD2. CDR1 and CDR2 (germline): SGHTA, FQGNSA. J lost 6 bases, V lost 5 bases, and 3 bases had no gene match. The CDR3 sequence is 14 residues long.